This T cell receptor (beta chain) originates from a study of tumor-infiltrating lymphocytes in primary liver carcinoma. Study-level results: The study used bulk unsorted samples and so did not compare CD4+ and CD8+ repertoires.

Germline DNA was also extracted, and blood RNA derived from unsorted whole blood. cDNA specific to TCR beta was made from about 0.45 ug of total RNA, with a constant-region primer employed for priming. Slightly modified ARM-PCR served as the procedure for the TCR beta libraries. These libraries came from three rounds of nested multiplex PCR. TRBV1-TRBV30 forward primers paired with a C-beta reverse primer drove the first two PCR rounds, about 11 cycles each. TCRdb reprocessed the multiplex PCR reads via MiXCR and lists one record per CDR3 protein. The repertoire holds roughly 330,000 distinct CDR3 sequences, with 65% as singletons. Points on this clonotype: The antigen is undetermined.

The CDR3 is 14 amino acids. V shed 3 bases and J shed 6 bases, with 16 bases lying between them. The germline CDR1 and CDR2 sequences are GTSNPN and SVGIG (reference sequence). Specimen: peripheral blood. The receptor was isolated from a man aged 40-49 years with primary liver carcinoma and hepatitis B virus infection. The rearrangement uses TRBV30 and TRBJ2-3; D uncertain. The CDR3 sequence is CAWRADAHTDTQYF. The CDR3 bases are TGTGCCTGGAGGGCGGACGCGCACACGGATACGCAGTATTTT.